The 10 T cell receptor beta chains below all came from one sample that was sequenced in a study of blood T cell repertoires in COVID-19. Method: immunoSEQ multiplex PCR; TCRdb's copy keeps in-frame clones and lacks some. This sample has about 140,000 clones, with about 80% found just once. The sample was peripheral blood. These TCRs come from a human donor in a cohort sampled during active COVID-19.

V is TRBV19 and J is TRBJ2-7; 9 bases agree with TRBD2. The CDR3 totals 14 residues. V was clipped by 6 bases and J by 3 bases; unmatched bases: 6. Germline values: CDR1 LNHDA, CDR2 SQIVND (reference sequence). In nucleotides, the CDR3 is TGTGCCAGTAGCAACATAGCGGGAGTCTACGAGCAGTACTTC. Amino acids: CASSNIAGVYEQYF.

V and J are TRBV29-1 and TRBJ2-7; 12 bases align to TRBD1. Germline assignment: CDR1 SQVTM and CDR2 ANQGSEA. This CDR3 has 11 residues. V shed 7 bases, J shed 9 bases, and the junction held 4 bases outside the gene matches. The chain's CDR3 is CSGGTGGWQYF. The CDR3, as DNA: TGCAGCGGGGGGACAGGGGGCTGGCAGTACTTC.

V gene TRBV5-1 combines with J gene TRBJ2-2; weak D call: TRBD1 (5 bases). The CDR3 spans 13 residues. Germline loops: CDR1 SGHRS, CDR2 YFSETQ. V lost 3 bases, J lost 5 bases, and 8 bases lay in between. Written as DNA, the CDR3 is TGCGCCAGCAGCTCAGCAGGGACCGGGGAGCTGTTTTTT. As protein: CASSSAGTGELFF.

This chain joins TRBV28 and TRBJ2-7; 8 bases line up with TRBD1. CDR1 and CDR2 from the germline V gene are MDHEN and SYDVKM. Unmatched junction bases numbered 13, after V lost 10 bases and J lost 2 bases. This CDR3 is 15 amino acids long. CDR3 protein: CAISSRDRFAYEQYF. The DNA of the CDR3 is TGTGCCATCTCCTCCCGGGACAGGTTTGCCTACGAGCAGTACTTC.

V and J are TRBV19 and TRBJ2-7; D unclear. CDR3 length: 14 residues. Trimming cost V 7 bases and J 0 bases, with 13 bases left between them. Germline assignment: CDR1 LNHDA and CDR2 SQIVND (reference sequence). The CDR3 reads CASKRGLSSYEQYF. The DNA for the CDR3 is TGTGCCAGTAAGCGAGGCCTTAGCTCCTACGAGCAGTACTTC.

This clone appeared a few times. The chain recombines TRBV27 with TRBJ2-7, with D maybe TRBD1 (6 bases). The V end was cut by 6 bases, the J end by 0 bases, with 12 bases between. CDR3 size: 14 residues. Germline assignment: CDR1 MNHEY and CDR2 SMNVEV (reference sequence). For the CDR3, the DNA is TGTGCCAGCAGCCCCAGGACAGCCTCCTACGAGCAGTACTTC. It translates to CASSPRTASYEQYF.

The chain employs TRBV24-1 and TRBJ2-1, with 9 nucleotides matching TRBD1. The ends lost 2 bases at V and 7 bases at J; junction bases unmatched: 11. Germline lookup yields CDR1 KGHDR and CDR2 SFDVKD. The length of the CDR3 is 17 residues. CDR3 sequence reads: CATSDWTSGTGRNEQFF. CDR3 nucleotides: TGTGCCACCAGTGATTGGACCTCCGGGACAGGGCGAAATGAGCAGTTCTTC.

This chain connects TRBV28 to TRBJ1-2; 8 bases agree with TRBD1. The CDR3 runs to 15 residues. Germline V gene lookup returns CDR1 MDHEN and CDR2 SYDVKM. Trimming removed 5 bases from V and 4 bases from J; junction bases left unmatched: 9. The CDR3 spells CASSAYRGWAYGYTF. In DNA, the CDR3 is TGTGCCAGCAGTGCCTACAGGGGGTGGGCCTATGGCTACACCTTC.

The sample holds a few counts of this clone. This chain uses TRBV19 with TRBJ2-7; 8 bases agree with TRBD2. With V trimmed by 5 bases and J by 6 bases, 9 bases remained unmatched. The germline V gene has CDR1 LNHDA and CDR2 SQIVND (reference sequence). This CDR3 is built from 14 residues. The DNA of the CDR3 is TGTGCCAGTAGTTCACCGGGACTAGTCGGCGAGCAGTACTTC. It specifies CASSSPGLVGEQYF.

CDR3 amino acids: CASSEERGNQPQHF. CDR3 bases: TGTGCCAGCAGTGAAGAACGGGGTAATCAGCCCCAGCATTTT. This chain connects TRBV2 to TRBJ1-5; D not certain. The CDR3 contains 14 residues. Trimming removed 1 base at V and 4 bases at J, with 8 bases between. Germline assignment: CDR1 SNHLY and CDR2 FYNNEI.